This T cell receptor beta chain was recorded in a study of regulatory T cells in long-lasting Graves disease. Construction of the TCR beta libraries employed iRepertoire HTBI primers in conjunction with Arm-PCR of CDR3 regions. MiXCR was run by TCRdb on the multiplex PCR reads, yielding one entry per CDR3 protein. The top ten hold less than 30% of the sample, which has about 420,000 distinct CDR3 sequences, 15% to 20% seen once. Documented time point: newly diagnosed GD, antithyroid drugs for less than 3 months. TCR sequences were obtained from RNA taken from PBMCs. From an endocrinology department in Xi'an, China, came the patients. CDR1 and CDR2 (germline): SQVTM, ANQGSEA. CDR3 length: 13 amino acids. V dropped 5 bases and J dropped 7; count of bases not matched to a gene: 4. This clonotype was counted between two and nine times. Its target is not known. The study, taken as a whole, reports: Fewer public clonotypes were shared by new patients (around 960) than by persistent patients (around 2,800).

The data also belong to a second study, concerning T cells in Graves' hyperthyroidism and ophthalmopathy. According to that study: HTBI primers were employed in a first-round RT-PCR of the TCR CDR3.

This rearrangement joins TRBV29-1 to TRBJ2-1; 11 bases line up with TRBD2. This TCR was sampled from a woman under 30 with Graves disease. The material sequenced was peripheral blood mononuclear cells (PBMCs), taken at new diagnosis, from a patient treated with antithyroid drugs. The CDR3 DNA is TGCAGCGTTTCGGGACTAGCGGTGAATGAGCAGTTCTTC. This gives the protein CSVSGLAVNEQFF.